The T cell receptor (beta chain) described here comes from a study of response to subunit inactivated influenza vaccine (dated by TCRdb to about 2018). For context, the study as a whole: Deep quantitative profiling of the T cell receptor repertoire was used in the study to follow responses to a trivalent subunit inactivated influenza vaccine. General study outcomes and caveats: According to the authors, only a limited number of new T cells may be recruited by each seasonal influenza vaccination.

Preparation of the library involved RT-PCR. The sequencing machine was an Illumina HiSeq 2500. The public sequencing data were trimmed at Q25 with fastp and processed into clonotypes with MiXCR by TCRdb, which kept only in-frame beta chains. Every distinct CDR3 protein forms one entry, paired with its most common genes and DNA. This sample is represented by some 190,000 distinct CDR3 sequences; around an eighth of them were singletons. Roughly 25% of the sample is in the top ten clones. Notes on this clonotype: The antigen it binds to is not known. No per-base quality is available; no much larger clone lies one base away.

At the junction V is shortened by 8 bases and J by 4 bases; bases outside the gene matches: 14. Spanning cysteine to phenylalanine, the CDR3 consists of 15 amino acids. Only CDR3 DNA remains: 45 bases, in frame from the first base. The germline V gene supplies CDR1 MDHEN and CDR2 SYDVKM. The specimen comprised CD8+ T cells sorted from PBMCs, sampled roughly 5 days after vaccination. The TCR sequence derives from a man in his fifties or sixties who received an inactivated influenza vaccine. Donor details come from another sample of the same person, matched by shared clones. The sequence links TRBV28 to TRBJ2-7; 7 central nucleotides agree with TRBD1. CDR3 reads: CASSSILRQGYEQYF. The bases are TGTGCCAGCTCTTCTATCTTGAGACAGGGATACGAGCAGTACTTC.